Below, 30 T cell receptor beta chains from the same sample are listed, as sequenced in a study of blood T cell repertoires in COVID-19. Profiling relied on immunoSEQ multiplex PCR, and the TCRdb table lists in-frame clones only, not all of them. The data show approximately 100,000 clones, nearly 90% seen once. Sequencing was performed on peripheral blood. All receptors come from a woman in her fifties or sixties with acute or convalescent COVID-19.

V usage is TRBV24-1 and J usage is TRBJ1-1; no clear D. The germline CDR1 and CDR2 sequences are KGHDR and SFDVKD. V lost 9 bases, J lost 4 bases, and 14 bases lay in between. The CDR3 is 13 residues long. The CDR3 region is CATEDSLGTEAFF. DNA for the CDR3: TGTGCCACCGAAGACTCGTTGGGCACTGAAGCTTTCTTT.

The table lists this clone with a few counts. The chain has TRBV27 and TRBJ1-2; a possible D gene is TRBD1 (6 bases). Trimming left V 2 bases short and J 3 bases short, with 7 bases between. The germline gives CDR1 MNHEY, CDR2 SMNVEV (reference sequence). The CDR3 totals 13 residues. The CDR3 DNA follows: TGTGCCAGCAGTTTAGCAGGGGACTATGGCTACACCTTC. Its protein is CASSLAGDYGYTF.

Details on this clone: The sample carries other DNA sequences with the same CDR3. The chain links TRBV5-1 to TRBJ1-1; TRBD1 matches at 7 bases. The V gene end was trimmed by 4 bases and the J gene end by 1 base; junction bases not matched to a gene: 4. This CDR3 is built from 14 residues. In germline, CDR1 is SGHRS, CDR2 YFSETQ. CDR3 protein: CASSPGQPNTEAFF. CDR3 coding DNA: TGCGCCAGCAGCCCGGGACAGCCGAACACTGAAGCTTTCTTT.

The chain joins TRBV27 to TRBJ1-2; D may be TRBD1 (5 bases). V was clipped by 3 bases and J by 6 bases, with 11 bases between them. Looked up from germline, CDR1 is MNHEY and CDR2 is SMNVEV (reference sequence). This CDR3 has 13 amino acids. The CDR3 spells CASSFAGLDGYTF. For the CDR3, the DNA is TGTGCCAGCAGTTTTGCAGGGCTGGATGGCTACACCTTC.

The gene calls are TRBV24-1 and TRBJ1-2, with 11 positions matching TRBD1. V trimming: 4 bases; J trimming: 5 bases; junction bases outside the gene matches: 8. The CDR3 has 16 residues. Germline V lookup: CDR1 KGHDR, CDR2 SFDVKD. The CDR3 sequence is CATSETGTGGGYGYTF. As DNA, the CDR3 is TGTGCCACCAGTGAGACGGGGACAGGGGGAGGGTATGGCTACACCTTC.

The chain recombines TRBV18 with TRBJ1-6; D perhaps matches TRBD1 (6 bases). The V gene's germline CDR1 is KGHSH and CDR2 LQKENI. V dropped 2 bases and J dropped 5 bases, with 13 bases sitting between them. This CDR3 comprises 16 residues. The CDR3 protein is CASSPTGYGDNSPLHF. DNA of the CDR3: TGTGCCAGCTCACCAACAGGGTACGGTGATAATTCACCCCTCCACTTT.

J is TRBJ1-4 and V is TRBV7-9; D gene uncertain. The CDR3 spans 15 residues. V was clipped by 7 bases and J by 0 bases, with 12 bases between them. Per the germline V gene, CDR1 is SEHNR and CDR2 is FQNEAQ (reference sequence). CDR3: CASIAAPATNEKLFF. The CDR3 coding sequence is TGTGCCAGCATCGCGGCCCCTGCAACTAATGAAAAACTGTTTTTT.

The chain recombines TRBV5-8 with TRBJ2-5, with a possible D match to TRBD2 (5 bases). V was pared by 1 base and J by 7 bases, with 11 bases between. The length of the CDR3 is 13 residues. The germline V gene encodes CDR1 SGHTS and CDR2 YDEGEE. CDR3 nucleotide sequence: TGTGCCAGCAGCTTGCTGGCAGAGGGGACCCAGTACTTC. Its translation: CASSLLAEGTQYF.

This chain connects TRBV2 to TRBJ2-7, with D perhaps TRBD1 (5 bases). The CDR3 has 13 residues. V was cut by 5 bases and J by 3 bases, with 11 bases left in between. CDR1 and CDR2 from the germline V gene are SNHLY and FYNNEI. The CDR3 loop is CASSFTGDYEQYF. CDR3 DNA: TGTGCCAGCAGTTTTACAGGTGACTACGAGCAGTACTTC. The full variable domain, with the rest looked up from reference TRBV2 and TRBJ2-7, is EPEVTQTPSHQVTQMGQEVILRCVPISNHLYFYWYRQILGQKVEFLVSFYNNEISEKSEIFDDQFSVERPDGSNFTLKIRSTKLEDSAMYFCASSFTGDYEQYFGPGTRLTVT.

The DNA for the CDR3 is TGTGCCAGCTCACCGAATCCGACAGTCACAGATACGCAGTATTTT. It yields the protein CASSPNPTVTDTQYF. V gene TRBV18 combines with J gene TRBJ2-3, with D possibly TRBD1 on 5 matching bases. Germline CDR1 and CDR2: KGHSH and LQKENI. V was clipped by 3 bases and J by 2 bases, with 12 bases between them. The length of the CDR3 is 15 residues.

The V call is TRBV6-5, the J call TRBJ2-7; 8 bases line up with TRBD2. Germline CDR1 is MNHEY and CDR2 is SVGAGI. Unmatched junction bases numbered 2, after V lost 4 bases and J lost 0 bases. This CDR3 region has 14 residues. CDR3 nucleotides: TGTGCCAGCAGTTTGACTAGCGACTCCTACGAGCAGTACTTC. Translating it yields CASSLTSDSYEQYF.

The chain employs TRBV28 and TRBJ1-2; TRBD1 aligns across 7 bases. After removal of 6 bases from V and 3 bases from J, the junction contained 10 bases not matched to a gene. The CDR3 is 15 residues long. CDR1 and CDR2 from the germline V gene are MDHEN and SYDVKM. Written as DNA, the CDR3 is TGTGCCAGCAGACCCCGGGACAGCGTGTACTATGGCTACACCTTC. This gives the protein CASRPRDSVYYGYTF.

This chain joins TRBV10-2 and TRBJ2-4; 8 nucleotides match TRBD1. J was trimmed by 6 bases and V by 6 bases; bases with no gene match: 1. CDR1 and CDR2 (germline): WSHSY, SAAADI. This CDR3 contains 12 residues. CDR3 region: CASSGTGNIQYF. CDR3 in DNA: TGCGCCAGCAGCGGGACAGGAAACATTCAGTACTTC.

The J gene is TRBJ2-1, the V gene TRBV6-5; 10 nucleotides align to TRBD2. V was clipped by 4 bases and J by 4 bases; unmatched bases: 4. Germline loops: CDR1 MNHEY, CDR2 SVGAGI. This CDR3 is built from 15 residues. CDR3 in DNA: TGTGCCAGCAGTTTAGCGGGAGGCCATTACAATGAGCAGTTCTTC. This gives the protein CASSLAGGHYNEQFF.

This clone was seen only a few times. Here the CDR3 DNA reads TGTGCCAGCAGCCTACGCTCGGACAGCGGAGCTTTCTTT. Translating gives CASSLRSDSGAFF. The chain couples TRBV13 to TRBJ1-1, with a possible D match to TRBD1 (6 bases). CDR1 PRHDT and CDR2 FYEKMQ come from the germline V gene (reference sequence). This CDR3 has 13 amino acids. The V end lost 5 bases, the J end lost 10 bases, and 17 bases lay between the germline ends.

The V call is TRBV9, the J call TRBJ2-7; D is perhaps TRBD2 (5 bases). Germline assignment: CDR1 SGDLS and CDR2 YYNGEE. The CDR3 loop spans 14 amino acids. V was trimmed by 1 base and J by 2 bases, leaving 10 bases between them. CDR3 sequence reads: CASSVTGKTYEQYF. As DNA, the CDR3 is TGTGCCAGCAGCGTAACGGGAAAGACCTACGAGCAGTACTTC.

The chain uses TRBV12-3 or TRBV12-4 and TRBJ1-2; 9 positions agree with TRBD1. The junction had 9 bases not matched to a gene; V was cut back by 9 bases and J by 7 bases. The CDR3 runs to 13 residues. The DNA for the CDR3 is TGTGCCAGTATCCTACAGGGGGCTCTTGGCTACACCTTC. This sequence encodes CASILQGALGYTF.

This clone came up once. J is TRBJ2-5 and V is TRBV24-1, with 8 bases matching TRBD1. Germline lookup yields CDR1 KGHDR and CDR2 SFDVKD. V gave up 9 bases and J gave up 3 bases; unmatched junction bases: 5. The CDR3 totals 13 residues. CDR3 in DNA: TGTGCCACCGGACAGGGCATAGAAGAGACCCAGTACTTC. Translation: CATGQGIEETQYF.

This chain joins TRBV6-5 and TRBJ1-4, with 7 bases fitting TRBD1. The germline gives CDR1 MNHEY, CDR2 SVGAGI. V lost 5 bases to trimming and J lost 6 bases; unmatched junction nucleotides: 9. The CDR3 totals 15 residues. This CDR3 reads CASSLIRDSHEKLFF. Here the CDR3 DNA reads TGTGCCAGCAGTCTTATCCGGGACAGCCATGAAAAACTGTTTTTT.

The chain combines TRBV5-4 with TRBJ2-1; D is perhaps TRBD2 (5 bases). V lost 5 bases, J lost 4 bases, and 16 bases lay in between. The CDR3 is made up of 15 amino acids. Per germline, CDR1 SGHNT and CDR2 YYREEE (reference sequence). CDR3 residues: CASRTHERSYNEQFF. The CDR3 nucleotides read TGTGCCAGCAGAACTCATGAGCGGTCATACAATGAGCAGTTCTTC.

The V gene is TRBV12-3 or TRBV12-4, the J gene TRBJ2-1, with TRBD2 as a possible D gene (5 bases). The CDR3 length is 12 residues. Trimming shortened V by 6 bases and J by 9 bases, and 12 bases separated the two germline ends. CDR3 in amino acids: CASRDRTPEQFF. DNA for the CDR3: TGTGCCAGCAGGGACCGGACTCCTGAGCAGTTCTTC.

This sequence joins TRBV6-1 and TRBJ2-1, with D possibly TRBD1 on 5 matching bases. This CDR3 has 15 residues. V was pared by 3 bases and J by 2 bases, with 11 bases between. In germline, CDR1 is MNHNS, CDR2 SASEGT. CDR3 sequence reads: CASSEIGAPYNEQFF. The DNA for the CDR3 is TGTGCCAGCAGTGAGATAGGGGCGCCCTACAATGAGCAGTTCTTC.

The V call is TRBV6-5, the J call TRBJ2-3; maybe TRBD1 (6 bases). This CDR3 spans 13 amino acids. V was pared by 2 bases and J by 4 bases, with 7 bases between. Germline CDR1 MNHEY, CDR2 SVGAGI. The CDR3: CASSYTGSDTQYF. The CDR3 DNA is TGTGCCAGCAGTTACACAGGGTCAGATACGCAGTATTTT.

The chain links TRBV19 to TRBJ1-4, with 7 bases that match TRBD1. The CDR3 is made up of 15 amino acids. Per germline, CDR1 LNHDA and CDR2 SQIVND (reference sequence). Trimming at V came to 9 bases and at J to 8 bases, leaving 15 bases not matched to a gene. CDR3 residues: CASGQEGIMGEKLFF. For the CDR3, the DNA is TGTGCCAGCGGACAGGAAGGTATAATGGGGGAAAAACTGTTTTTT.

V is TRBV27 and J is TRBJ2-1; 10 bases agree with TRBD2. The junction had 5 bases not matched to a gene; V was cut back by 5 bases and J by 10 bases. The CDR3 spans 13 residues. Per germline, CDR1 MNHEY and CDR2 SMNVEV (reference sequence). In DNA, the CDR3 is TGTGCCAGCAGTATCTCGACTAGCGGGGAGCAGTTCTTC. The encoded protein is CASSISTSGEQFF.

The V and J genes are TRBV21-1 and TRBJ1-2; whether TRBD1, the table's D call, matches the DNA was not checked. TRBV21-1 is tagged as a pseudogene. The CDR3 extends over 18 amino acids. Here the CDR3 DNA reads TGTGCCAGCAGAAGCAGGTCCCGGCCCCTAAAATCCCTCTATGGCTACACCTTC. As protein: CASRSRSRPLKSLYGYTF.

The chain has TRBV20-1 and TRBJ1-5, with 10 nucleotides matching TRBD1. V lost 3 bases to trimming and J lost 11 bases; unmatched junction nucleotides: 13. Per germline, CDR1 DFQATT and CDR2 SNEGSKA (reference sequence). CDR3 length equals 15 residues. The CDR3 DNA follows: TGCAGTGCTAGTATCCCGGGACAGGGGTTTGATTCCCAGCATTTT. Its protein product is CSASIPGQGFDSQHF.

The rearrangement joins TRBV5-8 to TRBJ2-1; D gene ambiguous. V lost 1 base and J 3 bases, leaving 5 bases between the germline ends. The CDR3 loop spans 13 amino acids. Germline loops: CDR1 SGHTS, CDR2 YDEGEE. This chain's CDR3 is CASSLTFYNEQFF. For the CDR3, the DNA is TGTGCCAGCAGCTTGACATTCTACAATGAGCAGTTCTTC.

V gene TRBV3-1 (or the pseudogene TRBV3-2) combines with J gene TRBJ1-5; unclear D gene. Trimming cost V 1 base and J 7 bases, with 8 bases left between them. CDR3 length: 13 amino acids. From germline, CDR1 is LGHDT and CDR2 YNNKEL (reference sequence). The CDR3, as DNA: TGTGCCAGCAGCCAAGTCCCGAGACAGCCCCAGCATTTT. It is translated as CASSQVPRQPQHF.

The chain has TRBV18 and TRBJ1-1, with a possible D match to TRBD1 (5 bases). With 0 bases removed from V and 5 bases from J, the gap between germline ends came to 13 bases. There are 15 residues in the CDR3. Germline CDR1 is KGHSH and CDR2 is LQKENI. The DNA for the CDR3 is TGTGCCAGCTCACCACCGGGACTACACTGGACTGAAGCTTTCTTT. This codes for CASSPPGLHWTEAFF.